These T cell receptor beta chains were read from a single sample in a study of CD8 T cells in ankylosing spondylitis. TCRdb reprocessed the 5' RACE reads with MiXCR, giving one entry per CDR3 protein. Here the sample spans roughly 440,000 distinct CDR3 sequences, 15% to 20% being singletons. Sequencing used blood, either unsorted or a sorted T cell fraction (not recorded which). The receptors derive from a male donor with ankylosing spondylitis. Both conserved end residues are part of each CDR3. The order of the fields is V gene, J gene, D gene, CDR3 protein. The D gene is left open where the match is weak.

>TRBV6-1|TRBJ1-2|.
CASSRKGVYGYTF
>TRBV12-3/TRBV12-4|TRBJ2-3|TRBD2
CASRTSKRDTQYF
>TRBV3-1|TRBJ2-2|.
CASSQDPGELFF
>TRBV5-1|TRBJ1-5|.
CASSPEPLRGNQPQHF
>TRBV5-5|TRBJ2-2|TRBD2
CASSLAAASGRAGELFF
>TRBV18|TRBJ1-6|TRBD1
CASSPDRDRGVSPLHF
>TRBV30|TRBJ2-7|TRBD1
CAWSLDRVNEQYF
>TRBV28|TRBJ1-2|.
CASSSGLFYGYTF
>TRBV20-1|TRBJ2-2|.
CSARDRASDPGELFF
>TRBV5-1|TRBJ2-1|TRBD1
CASSSGQGAYNEQFF
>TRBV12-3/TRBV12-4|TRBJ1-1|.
CASAFQGKTEAFF
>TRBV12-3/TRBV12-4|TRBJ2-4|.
CASRSQLAKNIQYF
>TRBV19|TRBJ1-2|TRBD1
CASNPNTGARGYTF
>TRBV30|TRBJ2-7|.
CAWQAARNEQYF
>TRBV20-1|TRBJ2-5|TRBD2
CSATGLAGRAQETQYF
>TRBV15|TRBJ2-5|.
CATSRDTGGVGETQYF
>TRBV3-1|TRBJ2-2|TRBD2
CASSQDFGSGRNTGELFF
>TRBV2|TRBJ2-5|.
CASTPAAETQYF
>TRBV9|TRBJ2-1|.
CASSVPGGNEQFF
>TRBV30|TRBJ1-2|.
CAWSGGWGARGYTF